This entry lists 22 T cell receptor beta chains sequenced from one sample in a study of shared clonotypes between healthy human individuals. The method was immunoSEQ multiplex PCR; TCRdb's version includes in-frame clones alone and lacks a portion of them. The data contain fewer than 500,000 clones, almost 80% of them singletons. Sequenced material: PBMCs. These receptors came from a middle-aged woman in good health. Some clones in this sample may be carry-over from other donors' samples.

V is TRBV5-4 and J is TRBJ2-3; D might be TRBD1 (6 bases). The CDR3 is made up of 15 amino acids. V dropped 2 bases and J dropped 5 bases, with 15 bases sitting between them. The germline V gene encodes CDR1 SGHNT and CDR2 YYREEE (reference sequence). The CDR3 bases are TGTGCCAGCAGCTTCCGCGCAGGGGTTGTAGATACGCAGTATTTT. Protein sequence: CASSFRAGVVDTQYF. Looking up the rest from reference TRBV5-4 and TRBJ2-3 gives the full variable domain: ETGVTQSPTHLIKTRGQQVTLRCSSQSGHNTVSWYQQALGQGPQFIFQYYREEENGRGNFPPRFSGLQFPNYSSELNVNALELDDSALYLCASSFRAGVVDTQYFGPGTRLTVL.

This clone appeared a single time. The J gene is TRBJ1-1, the V gene TRBV18, with 8 nucleotides matching TRBD1. Germline V gene data show CDR1 as KGHSH and CDR2 as LQKENI. Trimming cost V 3 bases and J 1 base; bases outside gene matches: 7. The CDR3 runs to 16 residues. CDR3 sequence: CASSPGTGRRNTEAFF. The CDR3 DNA reads as TGTGCCAGCTCACCCGGGACAGGTCGGAGGAACACTGAAGCTTTCTTT.

This sequence joins TRBV5-8 and TRBJ1-2; D is possibly TRBD1 (6 bases). The CDR3 length is 14 residues. V was cut by 6 bases and J by 0 bases, with 12 bases left in between. Looked up from germline, CDR1 is SGHTS and CDR2 is YDEGEE. The CDR3 region has the DNA TGTGCCAGCAAACGGACAGTAACTAACTATGGCTACACCTTC. It encodes CASKRTVTNYGYTF.

A single count supports this clone. The chain recombines TRBV5-4 with TRBJ2-7; 8 positions agree with TRBD2. Germline V gives CDR1 SGHNT, CDR2 YYREEE (reference sequence). Losses at the gene ends were 5 bases for V and 0 bases for J; bases not matched to a gene: 4. The CDR3 is 14 residues long. The CDR3 DNA sequence: TGTGCCAGCAGTCGGGGGGGTGGCTCCTACGAGCAGTACTTC. This codes for CASSRGGGSYEQYF.

This sequence joins TRBV7-2 and TRBJ2-1; 7 nucleotides match TRBD2. J was trimmed by 8 bases and V by 1 base; bases with no gene match: 11. Germline CDR1 SGHTA, CDR2 FQGNSA. The CDR3 has 16 amino acids. The DNA of the CDR3 is TGTGCCAGCAGCTTAGGGTCGGGAGGCCCTATCGATGAGCAGTTCTTC. Its protein product is CASSLGSGGPIDEQFF.

With regard to this clone: Other DNA variants within this sample encode the same CDR3. The rearrangement joins TRBV11-2 to TRBJ2-3, with D hard to call. The CDR3 extends over 12 amino acids. Trimming removed 1 base at V and 3 bases at J, with 2 bases between. Germline CDR1 SGHAT, CDR2 FQNNGV. CDR3 in DNA: TGTGCCAGCAGCTTAGGGACAGATACGCAGTATTTT. Translating it yields CASSLGTDTQYF. The whole variable domain, filled in from reference TRBV11-2 and TRBJ2-3, reads EAGVAQSPRYKIIEKRQSVAFWCNPISGHATLYWYQQILGQGPKLLIQFQNNGVVDDSQLPKDRFSAERLKGVDSTLKIQPAKLEDSAVYLCASSLGTDTQYFGPGTRLTVL.

V and J are TRBV7-3 and TRBJ2-1, with D maybe TRBD1 (5 bases). V lost 5 bases and J 4 bases, leaving 9 bases between the germline ends. The CDR3 spans 13 residues. In germline, CDR1 is SGHTA, CDR2 FQGTGA. CDR3 coding DNA: TGTGCCAGCAGCACCAACAGGTACAATGAGCAGTTCTTC. Protein sequence: CASSTNRYNEQFF.

The rearrangement uses TRBV5-4 and TRBJ2-7, with 9 positions matching TRBD2. This CDR3 region has 15 residues. The ends lost 7 bases at V and 3 bases at J; junction bases unmatched: 11. Germline V gene data show CDR1 as SGHNT and CDR2 as YYREEE (reference sequence). The CDR3 is CASGYTSGPFYEQYF. The CDR3 DNA sequence: TGTGCCAGCGGGTATACTAGCGGGCCCTTCTACGAGCAGTACTTC.

The chain joins TRBV5-4 to TRBJ2-1, with D possibly being TRBD1 (5 bases). The V end lost 3 bases, the J end lost 0 bases, and 13 bases lay between the germline ends. The CDR3 is made up of 16 amino acids. Germline values: CDR1 SGHNT, CDR2 YYREEE (reference sequence). CDR3 bases: TGTGCCAGCAGCTCGTTAACAGGACGCTCCTACAATGAGCAGTTCTTC. Its protein product is CASSSLTGRSYNEQFF.

The genes are TRBV7-8 and TRBJ2-1; 12 positions match TRBD2. The CDR3 extends over 16 amino acids. CDR1 SGHVS and CDR2 FQNEAQ come from the germline V gene. The CDR3 spells CATRSAASGRGNEQFF. CDR3 sequence (DNA): TGTGCGACAAGATCAGCGGCTAGCGGGAGGGGTAATGAGCAGTTCTTC. The variable domain in full, with the rest retrieved from reference TRBV7-8 and TRBJ2-1, is GAGVSQSPRYKVAKRGQDVALRCDPISGHVSLFWYQQALGQGPEFLTYFQNEAQLDKSGLPSDRFFAERPEGSVSTLKIQRTQQEDSAVYLCATRSAASGRGNEQFFGPGTRLTVL.

This clone was detected only a few times. The chain combines TRBV18 with TRBJ2-7; a possible D gene is TRBD2 (7 bases). V gave up 3 bases and J gave up 3 bases, with 15 bases separating them. CDR3 length: 15 residues. Germline-derived CDR1 and CDR2 are KGHSH and LQKENI. DNA for the CDR3: TGTGCCAGCTCACCGGGGGGGACACCCAGCTACGAGCAGTACTTC. Translating gives CASSPGGTPSYEQYF.

In DNA, the CDR3 is TGTGCCAGCAGCCAAGAGGGAGGGACTAATAATTCACCCCTCCACTTT. Translated: CASSQEGGTNNSPLHF. This chain uses TRBV4-2 with TRBJ1-6; D may be TRBD1 (5 bases). V lost 0 bases and J lost 5, with 11 bases in between. Germline CDR1 is LGHNA and CDR2 is YNFKEQ. This CDR3 has 16 residues.

The genes are TRBV2 and TRBJ2-5; TRBD1 matches 9 bases. J gave up 3 bases and V 6 bases, and 8 bases lay outside the gene matches. Per the germline V gene, CDR1 is SNHLY and CDR2 is FYNNEI. The CDR3 length is 15 residues. The CDR3 DNA reads TGTGCCAGCAGCAGGAACAGGGGGCGCGAAGAGACCCAGTACTTC. Protein: CASSRNRGREETQYF.

This clone was detected a few times. V and J are TRBV2 and TRBJ2-7, with TRBD2 identical over 7 bases. This CDR3 spans 14 amino acids. From germline, CDR1 is SNHLY and CDR2 FYNNEI. The V gene end was trimmed by 8 bases and the J gene end by 5 bases; junction bases not matched to a gene: 12. The CDR3 loop reads CASGPRTRDDEQYF. The CDR3 DNA reads TGTGCCAGCGGCCCTAGGACTAGAGACGACGAGCAGTACTTC. Full variable domain (outside the CDR3, taken from reference TRBV2 and TRBJ2-7): EPEVTQTPSHQVTQMGQEVILRCVPISNHLYFYWYRQILGQKVEFLVSFYNNEISEKSEIFDDQFSVERPDGSNFTLKIRSTKLEDSAMYFCASGPRTRDDEQYFGPGTRLTVT.

The V gene is TRBV7-2, the J gene TRBJ2-7; the D is unclear. Trimming shortened V by 3 bases and J by 0 bases, and 12 bases separated the two germline ends. Looked up from germline, CDR1 is SGHTA and CDR2 is FQGNSA. The CDR3 loop spans 15 amino acids. CDR3 region: CASSFLGRLSYEQYF. CDR3 nucleotides: TGTGCCAGCAGCTTCCTTGGGCGTCTCTCCTACGAGCAGTACTTC.

The CDR3 sequence is CASSPGLAAGNEQFF. CDR3 nucleotides: TGTGCCAGCAGCCCGGGACTAGCGGCGGGAAATGAGCAGTTCTTC. The chain recombines TRBV6-5 with TRBJ2-1; TRBD2 aligns across 11 bases. V lost 6 bases to trimming and J lost 7 bases; unmatched junction nucleotides: 8. The CDR3 covers 15 residues. In germline, CDR1 is MNHEY, CDR2 SVGAGI.

Here the CDR3 DNA reads TGTGCCAGCAGCCGGACAGTTCAGCCTGGAAACACCATATATTTT. As protein: CASSRTVQPGNTIYF. The chain couples TRBV9 to TRBJ1-3; tentatively, D is TRBD1 (6 bases). The CDR3 totals 15 residues. The germline V gene has CDR1 SGDLS and CDR2 YYNGEE. Trimming left V 4 bases short and J 2 bases short, with 13 bases between.

The chain combines TRBV2 with TRBJ2-1, with unresolved D. This CDR3 region has 12 residues. Germline-derived CDR1 and CDR2 are SNHLY and FYNNEI. V was pared by 4 bases and J by 4 bases, with 5 bases between. CDR3 amino acids: CASSVEYNEQFF. The DNA for the CDR3 is TGTGCCAGCAGTGTAGAATACAATGAGCAGTTCTTC.

The CDR3 protein is CASSYSIQGVYEQYF. CDR3 DNA: TGTGCCAGCAGTTACTCGATACAGGGGGTCTACGAGCAGTACTTC. This chain connects TRBV6-6 to TRBJ2-5, with 8 nucleotides matching TRBD1. The J call may not be correct, given that the DNA end is closer to TRBJ2-7. The CDR3 totals 15 residues. Germline loops: CDR1 MNHNY, CDR2 SVGAGI (reference sequence).

This clone occurred once. This likely reflects a read error, since a far larger clone is one base away. V is TRBV5-4 and J is TRBJ2-3; TRBD1 aligns across 10 bases. CDR1 SGHNT and CDR2 YYREEE come from the germline V gene (reference sequence). The CDR3 is 14 residues long. The J segment lost 5 bases and the V segment lost 4 bases, leaving 4 bases of the junction unmatched. CDR3 region: CASSQGTGVDTQYF. The CDR3 DNA is TGTGCCAGCAGCCAAGGGACAGGGGTAGATACGCAGTATTTT.

This chain joins TRBV28 and TRBJ1-2; the match to TRBD1 covers 10 bases. The CDR3 runs 17 residues. V shed 6 bases, J shed 5 bases, and the junction held 15 bases outside the gene matches. Germline V gene lookup returns CDR1 MDHEN and CDR2 SYDVKM. This CDR3 reads CASRLDRGGVNSYGYTF. The CDR3 coding sequence is TGTGCCAGCAGACTGGACAGGGGGGGCGTAAATTCATATGGCTACACCTTC.

Details on this clone: One end of the junction fails to match germline, which may point to a read error. The CDR3 reads CASTLEKGSYNEQFF. The CDR3, as DNA: TGCGCCAGCACCTTGGAGAAGGGCTCCTACAATGAGCAGTTCTTC. The rearrangement links TRBV5-1 to TRBJ2-1; no reliable D call. Germline values: CDR1 SGHRS, CDR2 YFSETQ. This CDR3 spans 15 amino acids. The complete variable domain, with remaining parts taken from reference TRBV5-1 and TRBJ2-1, reads KAGVTQTPRYLIKTRGQQVTLSCSPISGHRSVSWYQQTPGQGLQFLFEYFSETQRNKGNFPGRFSGRQFSNSRSEMNVSTLELGDSALYLCASTLEKGSYNEQFFGPGTRLTVL.